The 23 T cell receptor beta chains below were found in one sample sequenced in a study of blood T cells in healthy people across ages. The second PCR ran roughly 6 to 11 cycles with a sample-barcoded 5' primer and J-beta primers. MiXCR, applied by TCRdb to the 5' RACE reads, yields one record per CDR3 protein. The table has under 700,000 distinct CDR3 sequences, less than 25% seen once. These records were also assigned to another study, of T cells of mothers and their children.

The sequenced material came from blood. The receptors shown here come from a boy aged 10-17 years in good health.

With respect to this clonotype: The junction does not match germline at one end; this may be a read error. The chain links TRBV20-1 to TRBJ2-1; 10 nucleotides agree with TRBD2. CDR1 and CDR2 (germline): DFQATT, SNEGSKA (reference sequence). This CDR3 has 14 residues. The CDR3: CSARRLAGEAEQFF. The DNA for the CDR3 is TGCAGCGCTAGACGGCTAGCGGGAGAGGCTGAGCAGTTCTTC.

There are many counts of this clonotype. The chain carries TRBV10-3 and TRBJ2-5, with TRBD2 identical over 15 bases. The CDR3 loop spans 18 amino acids. The trim removed 3 bases at V and 0 bases at J, leaving 5 bases unmatched. Germline V gives CDR1 ENHRY, CDR2 SYGVKD. CDR3 in DNA: TGTGCCATCAGTGAATCCGGGACTAGCGGGAGGTACCAAGAGACCCAGTACTTC. Translated, it gives CAISESGTSGRYQETQYF.

This clonotype occurred a few times. The chain recombines TRBV6-1 with TRBJ2-3, with 9 positions matching TRBD2. V was pared by 3 bases and J by 6 bases, with 7 bases of the junction left unmatched. Germline loops: CDR1 MNHNS, CDR2 SASEGT. The CDR3 spans 15 residues. CDR3 nucleotide sequence: TGTGCCAGCAGTGACAGGTTAGCGGGGGCGGATACGCAGTATTTT. This translates into CASSDRLAGADTQYF.

This clonotype showed up just once. The genes are TRBV18 and TRBJ2-3; 14 bases are shared with TRBD2. V lost 6 bases to trimming and J lost 2 bases; unmatched junction nucleotides: 13. Looked up from germline, CDR1 is KGHSH and CDR2 is LQKENI. The CDR3 has 19 amino acids. CDR3 residues: CASSPYGLAGGPLTDTQYF. CDR3 sequence (DNA): TGTGCCAGCTCGCCGTATGGACTAGCGGGAGGCCCCCTCACAGATACGCAGTATTTT.

V is TRBV12-3 or TRBV12-4 and J is TRBJ1-4; 8 positions match TRBD1. The length of the CDR3 is 14 residues. The junction had 2 bases not matched to a gene; V was cut back by 0 bases and J by 8 bases. CDR3 DNA: TGTGCCAGCAGTTTAGCAGCAGGGGGCGAAAAACTGTTTTTT. It specifies CASSLAAGGEKLFF.

The table lists this clonotype with many counts. V gene TRBV12-3 or TRBV12-4 combines with J gene TRBJ2-4; the D is unclear. This CDR3 comprises 11 residues. The V end was cut by 3 bases, the J end by 10 bases, with 7 bases between. This chain's CDR3 is CASSFRQIQYF. Written as DNA, the CDR3 is TGTGCCAGCAGTTTTAGGCAAATTCAGTACTTC.

This clonotype came up a few times. This sequence joins TRBV11-2 and TRBJ1-2; maybe TRBD1 (5 bases). The CDR3 sequence is 14 residues long. The V gene lost 1 base and the J gene lost 2 bases, with 8 bases spanning the gap. Germline values: CDR1 SGHAT, CDR2 FQNNGV. CDR3 coding DNA: TGTGCCAGCAGCTTAGCGGGACGCAACTATGGCTACACCTTC. Residues: CASSLAGRNYGYTF.

A few counts support this clonotype. This chain joins TRBV29-1 and TRBJ2-7, with 10 bases aligning to TRBD1. Germline-derived CDR1 and CDR2 are SQVTM and ANQGSEA. The CDR3 consists of 15 residues. The J segment lost 1 base and the V segment lost 5 bases, leaving 8 bases of the junction unmatched. CDR3 in amino acids: CSVPVGQGVSYEQYF. The CDR3 DNA follows: TGCAGCGTTCCCGTCGGACAGGGGGTTTCCTACGAGCAGTACTTC.

The rearrangement links TRBV19 to TRBJ2-1; a possible D gene is TRBD2 (6 bases). Germline CDR1 and CDR2: LNHDA and SQIVND (reference sequence). The CDR3 has 15 residues. The V end was cut by 3 bases, the J end by 7 bases, with 16 bases between. The CDR3 DNA is TGTGCCAGTAGTATGGTGGGGGGAACCCCGAATGAGCAGTTCTTC. Translating it yields CASSMVGGTPNEQFF.

This clonotype has only a few counts. This chain uses TRBV7-9 with TRBJ1-3; D is unresolved. Germline V gene data show CDR1 as SEHNR and CDR2 as FQNEAQ (reference sequence). The length of the CDR3 is 13 residues. V was cut by 6 bases and J by 1 base, with 7 bases left in between. The CDR3 region has the DNA TGTGCCAGCAGGGGGTATTCTGGAAACACCATATATTTT. It is translated as CASRGYSGNTIYF.

The genes are TRBV18 and TRBJ1-1, with TRBD1 matching 7 bases. CDR1 and CDR2 (germline): KGHSH, LQKENI. V dropped 6 bases and J dropped 11; count of bases not matched to a gene: 12. The CDR3 contains 13 residues. DNA of the CDR3: TGTGCCAGCTCCCCTCGACAGGGTTTAGTGGCTTTCTTT. As protein: CASSPRQGLVAFF.

The V gene is TRBV6-5, the J gene TRBJ2-1; a possible D gene is TRBD1 (5 bases). With 0 bases removed from V and 12 bases from J, the gap between germline ends came to 12 bases. CDR1 is MNHEY, CDR2 SVGAGI, per germline. The CDR3 spans 13 residues. For the CDR3, the DNA is TGTGCCAGCAGTTACTCCCAGGGCTCCGGGCAGTTCTTC. It yields the protein CASSYSQGSGQFF.

The genes are TRBV28 and TRBJ2-3; D is unclear. The CDR3 covers 14 residues. V was trimmed by 6 bases and J by 2 bases, leaving 12 bases between them. CDR1 and CDR2 (germline): MDHEN, SYDVKM. The chain's CDR3 is CASRSRTNTDTQYF. Here the CDR3 DNA reads TGTGCCAGCAGATCTCGGACCAACACAGATACGCAGTATTTT.

The V gene is TRBV6-2 or TRBV6-3, the J gene TRBJ1-1; D may be TRBD1 (6 bases). The V gene's germline CDR1 is MNHEY and CDR2 SVGEGT. V lost 6 bases and J 2 bases, leaving 10 bases between the germline ends. The CDR3 spans 13 residues. The DNA for the CDR3 is TGTGCCAGCAGAAGGACAGCTAACACTGAAGCTTTCTTT. Translating gives CASRRTANTEAFF.

A note on this clonotype: One end of the junction does not line up with germline, which may come from a read error. CDR3: CPEWVEGNQPQHF. Written as DNA, the CDR3 is TGCCCTGAATGGGTGGAGGGGAATCAGCCCCAGCATTTT. The V gene is TRBV11-2, the J gene TRBJ1-5; D might be TRBD1 (5 bases). The CDR3 extends over 13 amino acids. From germline, CDR1 is SGHAT and CDR2 FQNNGV.

This clonotype has just a few counts. The chain is built from TRBV11-2 and TRBJ1-6; D is undetermined. Germline CDR1 is SGHAT and CDR2 is FQNNGV. The V end lost 0 bases, the J end lost 5 bases, and 23 bases lay between the germline ends. The CDR3 spans 20 residues. The chain's CDR3 is CASSLEPTVFGWENNSPLHF. Written as DNA, the CDR3 is TGTGCCAGCAGCTTAGAACCGACGGTGTTTGGTTGGGAAAATAATTCACCCCTCCACTTT.

The chain links TRBV20-1 to TRBJ2-3; 12 bases are shared with TRBD2. With V trimmed by 1 base and J by 4 bases, 3 bases remained unmatched. Germline values: CDR1 DFQATT, CDR2 SNEGSKA (reference sequence). This CDR3 region has 15 residues. The CDR3 DNA follows: TGCAGTGCTAGAGGGACTAGCGGGGCCCCAGATACGCAGTATTTT. Translating gives CSARGTSGAPDTQYF.

This clonotype was observed many times. In nucleotides, the CDR3 is TGTGCCAGCAAGGCAGGGACCAATTCCTACGAGCAGTACTTC. Translated: CASKAGTNSYEQYF. V and J are TRBV21-1 and TRBJ2-7; the DNA was not compared with TRBD1, the D call given in the table. TRBV21-1 is a pseudogene locus. The CDR3 loop spans 14 amino acids.

This clonotype turned up a few times. This sequence joins TRBV5-6 and TRBJ2-5, with D perhaps being TRBD1 or TRBD2 (5 bases each). The germline V gene has CDR1 SGHDT and CDR2 YYEEEE. The V end was cut by 3 bases, the J end by 5 bases, with 26 bases between. The CDR3 has 18 residues. CDR3 nucleotide sequence: TGTGCCAGCAGCTCGGATTGGGGGTCCCGGGGTGTTCAGGAGACCCAGTACTTC. Its protein product is CASSSDWGSRGVQETQYF.

The J gene is TRBJ1-3, the V gene TRBV29-1; TRBD1 matches at 7 bases. J lost 7 bases, V lost 2 bases, and 5 bases had no gene match. The V gene's germline CDR1 is SQVTM and CDR2 ANQGSEA. This CDR3 region has 13 residues. This CDR3 reads CSVETGVGNTIYF. In DNA form, the CDR3 reads TGCAGCGTTGAAACAGGGGTTGGCAACACCATATATTTT.

The V and J genes are TRBV20-1 and TRBJ2-3, with TRBD2 matching over 9 bases. The CDR3 sequence is 16 residues long. The germline V gene has CDR1 DFQATT and CDR2 SNEGSKA (reference sequence). V lost 3 bases, J lost 6 bases, and 13 bases stayed unmatched. The CDR3 spells CSASSGGLAGSDTQYF. CDR3 nucleotide sequence: TGCAGTGCTAGTAGTGGAGGGCTAGCGGGATCGGATACGCAGTATTTT.

The CDR3: CASSSTTSGTGPEAFF. The CDR3 nucleotides are TGTGCCAGCAGCTCTACAACCTCCGGGACAGGGCCTGAAGCTTTCTTT. The V and J genes are TRBV7-9 and TRBJ1-1; 9 nucleotides match TRBD1. The trim removed 4 bases at V and 6 bases at J, leaving 12 bases unmatched. The CDR3 spans 16 residues. The germline V gene encodes CDR1 SEHNR and CDR2 FQNEAQ (reference sequence).

This clonotype has just a few counts. This rearrangement joins TRBV12-3 or TRBV12-4 to TRBJ2-2, with D unresolved. This CDR3 region has 12 residues. Trimming took off 4 bases at V and 9 bases at J, with 9 bases between the two ends. The CDR3 here is CASSSGPRELFF. Written as DNA, the CDR3 is TGTGCCAGCAGTTCCGGACCCCGGGAGCTGTTTTTT.